Below are 3 T cell receptor beta chains sequenced from a single sample in a study of Ad26.COV2.S vaccination and SARS-CoV-2 variants. The protocol was immunoSEQ multiplex PCR, while the TCRdb copy is restricted to in-frame clones and leaves out a portion. Of 87,000 or so clones listed, roughly 84% are singletons. The sample here was peripheral blood, taken after recovery from COVID-19. Receptor source: a human donor who had recovered from COVID-19.

This clone was counted between two and nine times. V and J are TRBV7-3 and TRBJ1-1, with no clear D. There are 14 residues in the CDR3. The germline gives CDR1 SGHTA, CDR2 FQGTGA. The V end lost 1 base, the J end lost 2 bases, and 8 bases lay between the germline ends. CDR3 protein: CASSLSQLNTEAFF. The CDR3 DNA reads as TGTGCCAGCAGCTTAAGCCAGCTCAACACTGAAGCTTTCTTT.

This chain connects TRBV18 to TRBJ2-3, with D perhaps matching TRBD1 or TRBD2 (5 bases each). The CDR3 contains 15 residues. Germline V gene sequence: CDR1 KGHSH, CDR2 LQKENI. The germline V and J ends were trimmed by 8 bases and 3 bases, with 18 bases remaining between them. As DNA, the CDR3 is TGTGCCAGCACGAGAGCGTGGGACGGGACAGATACGCAGTATTTT. Amino acid sequence: CASTRAWDGTDTQYF.

The rearrangement uses TRBV5-4 and TRBJ2-3; no clear D gene. Trimming removed 0 bases at V and 0 bases at J, with 2 bases between. This CDR3 has 13 residues. Germline CDR1 SGHNT, CDR2 YYREEE (reference sequence). CDR3 coding DNA: TGTGCCAGCAGCTTGGAGAGCACAGATACGCAGTATTTT. Protein sequence: CASSLESTDTQYF.